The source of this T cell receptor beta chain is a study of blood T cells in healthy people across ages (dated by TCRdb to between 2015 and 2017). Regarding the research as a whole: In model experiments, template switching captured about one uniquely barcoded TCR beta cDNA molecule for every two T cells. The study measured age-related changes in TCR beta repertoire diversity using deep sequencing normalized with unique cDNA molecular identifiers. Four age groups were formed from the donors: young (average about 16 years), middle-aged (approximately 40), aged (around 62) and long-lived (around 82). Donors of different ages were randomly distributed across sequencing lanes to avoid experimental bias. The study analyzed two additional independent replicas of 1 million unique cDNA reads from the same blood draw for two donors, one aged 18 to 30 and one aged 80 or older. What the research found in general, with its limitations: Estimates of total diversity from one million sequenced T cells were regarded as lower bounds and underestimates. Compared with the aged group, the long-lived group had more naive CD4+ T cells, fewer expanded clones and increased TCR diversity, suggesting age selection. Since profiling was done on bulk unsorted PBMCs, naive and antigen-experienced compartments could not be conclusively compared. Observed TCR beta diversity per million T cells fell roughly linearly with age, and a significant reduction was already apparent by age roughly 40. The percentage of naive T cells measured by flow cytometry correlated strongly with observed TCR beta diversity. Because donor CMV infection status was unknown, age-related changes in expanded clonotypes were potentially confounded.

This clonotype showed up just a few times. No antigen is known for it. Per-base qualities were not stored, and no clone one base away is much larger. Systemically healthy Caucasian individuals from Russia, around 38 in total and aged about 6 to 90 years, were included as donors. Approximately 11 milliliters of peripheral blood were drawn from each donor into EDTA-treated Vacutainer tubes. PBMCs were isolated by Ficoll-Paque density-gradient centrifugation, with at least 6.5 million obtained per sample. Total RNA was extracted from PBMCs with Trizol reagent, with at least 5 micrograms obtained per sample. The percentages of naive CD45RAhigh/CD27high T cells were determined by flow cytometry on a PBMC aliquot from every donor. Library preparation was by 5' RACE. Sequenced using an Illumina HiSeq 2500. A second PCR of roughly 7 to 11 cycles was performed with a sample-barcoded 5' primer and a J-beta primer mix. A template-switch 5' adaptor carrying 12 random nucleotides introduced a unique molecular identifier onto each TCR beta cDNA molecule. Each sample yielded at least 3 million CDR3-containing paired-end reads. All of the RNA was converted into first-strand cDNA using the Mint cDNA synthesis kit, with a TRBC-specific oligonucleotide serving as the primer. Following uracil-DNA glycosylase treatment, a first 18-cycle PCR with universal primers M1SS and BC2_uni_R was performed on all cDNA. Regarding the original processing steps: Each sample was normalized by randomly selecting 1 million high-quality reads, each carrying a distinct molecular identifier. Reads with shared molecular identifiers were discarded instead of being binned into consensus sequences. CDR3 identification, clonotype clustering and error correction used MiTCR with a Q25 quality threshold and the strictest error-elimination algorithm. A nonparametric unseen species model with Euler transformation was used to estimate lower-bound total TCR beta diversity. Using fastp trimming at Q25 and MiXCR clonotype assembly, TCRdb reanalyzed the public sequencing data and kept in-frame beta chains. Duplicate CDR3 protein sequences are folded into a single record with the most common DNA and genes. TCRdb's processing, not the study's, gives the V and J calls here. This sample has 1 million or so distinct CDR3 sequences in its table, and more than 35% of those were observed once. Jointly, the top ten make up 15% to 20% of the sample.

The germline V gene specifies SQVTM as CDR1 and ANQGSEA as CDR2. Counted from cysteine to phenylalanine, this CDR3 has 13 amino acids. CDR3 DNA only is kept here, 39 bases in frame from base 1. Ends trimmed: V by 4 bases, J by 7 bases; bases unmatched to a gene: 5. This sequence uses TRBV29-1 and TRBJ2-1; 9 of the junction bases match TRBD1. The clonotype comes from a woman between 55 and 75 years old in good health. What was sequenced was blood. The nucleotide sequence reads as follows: TGCAGCGTTGCACAGGGGGCTAAGAATGAGCAGTTCTTC. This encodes CSVAQGAKNEQFF.